These T cell receptor beta chains were read from a single sample in a study of cytomegalovirus exposure and HLA in healthy donors. Method: immunoSEQ multiplex PCR; TCRdb's copy keeps in-frame clones and lacks some. Of about 150,000 clones in the sample, roughly 83% were seen once. The source material was PBMCs. The receptors were gathered from a young man in good health and CMV-seropositive. Each CDR3 is given without its conserved first and last residue.

TRBJ2-1 11 TRBV18 ASSPGTGSEQF
TRBJ1-5 12 TRBV6-5 ASSYDLGSQPQH
TRBJ2-7 15 TRBV7-2 ASSLRTMGQGRHEQY
TRBJ2-1 14 TRBV27 ASSLAASGSWNEQF
TRBJ1-4 13 TRBV9 ASSVQEGGNEKLF
TRBJ2-5 13 TRBV28 ASSLTSGISETQY
TRBJ2-3 14 TRBV4-2 ASSQRTSGSPDTQY
TRBJ1-2 10 TRBV6-6 ASRDSLYGYT
TRBJ2-3 9 TRBV29-1 SVGTTDTQY
TRBJ1-5 10 TRBV7-9 ASSPGVQPQH
TRBJ2-2 12 TRBV5-1 ASQRQGSTGELF
TRBJ1-1 9 TRBV7-9 ASSSDRGDF
TRBJ2-1 10 TRBV30 AWSSLANEQF
TRBJ1-1 9 TRBV25-1 ASAGGTEAF
TRBJ2-1 13 TRBV7-8 ASSSTGDSYNEQF
TRBJ1-5 11 TRBV29-1 SVEDGSNQPQH
TRBJ2-7 12 TRBV15 ATSRGQGAYEQY
TRBJ1-2 12 TRBV28 ASSVDAAGYGYT
TRBJ2-3 16 TRBV5-1 ASSLLASGVGSTDTQY
TRBJ2-7 10 TRBV27 ASSSGLNEQY
TRBJ2-2 14 TRBV5-1 ASSFQGPTNTGELF
TRBJ2-7 15 TRBV30 AWSSTGGKGSSYEQY
TRBJ2-3 13 TRBV4-2 ASSPGGASTDTQY
TRBJ2-1 13 TRBV2 ASSILSGMKNEQF
TRBJ1-2 15 TRBV4-2 ASSPADRGLNYYGYT
TRBJ2-7 10 TRBV28 ASTRSDYEQY
TRBJ1-2 13 TRBV19 ASSIGTGRIGGYT
TRBJ2-7 10 TRBV27 ASSLSGGEQY
TRBJ2-7 11 TRBV28 ASSSGQGYEQY
TRBJ1-2 10 TRBV5-8 ASSFPVSGYT
TRBJ1-1 11 TRBV10-2 ASSGVGKTEAF
TRBJ2-7 11 TRBV7-9 ASSRDRVGEQY
TRBJ2-1 11 TRBV7-2 ASSADRYNEQF
TRBJ1-1 11 TRBV10-3 AISDDKNTEAF
TRBJ1-2 13 TRBV27 ASSLREGRGYGYT
TRBJ2-3 15 TRBV2 ASSEALRERFTDTQY
TRBJ1-2 12 TRBV9 ASSEGRGLGGYT
TRBJ2-7 10 TRBV7-8 ASSPGTYEQY
TRBJ2-2 13 TRBV6-5 ASSSAAGSTGELF
TRBJ2-5 13 TRBV5-1 ASSQAGGYQETQY
TRBJ2-7 17 TRBV7-3 ASSCWTGPVLAGVYEQY
TRBJ2-2 14 TRBV27 ASSLRGQGLPGELF
TRBJ2-7 16 TRBV7-9 ASSLGTPGQAVHYEQY
TRBJ2-5 11 TRBV6-6 ASSDSGIQTQY
TRBJ2-1 14 TRBV28 ASSLGTSGHSNEQF
TRBJ1-5 13 TRBV2 ASTAEGIGNQPQH
TRBJ2-3 14 TRBV12-5 ASGGTANLRTDTQY
TRBJ2-6 16 TRBV9 ASSRSGTVNSGANVLT
TRBJ2-5 12 TRBV15 ATSGSGSQETQY
TRBJ2-3 14 TRBV30 AWSEGLAVNTDTQY
TRBJ2-1 16 TRBV27 ASRTGQREINSYNEQF
TRBJ1-3 14 TRBV29-1 SVSGTADRSGNTIY
TRBJ1-1 13 TRBV6-6 ASSPVTGGNTEAF
TRBJ1-1 11 TRBV19 ASNDRGGTEAF
TRBJ2-7 12 TRBV6-1 ASKTSGGSYEQY
TRBJ2-5 11 TRBV7-9 ASSSGQDETQY
TRBJ2-7 11 TRBV7-9 ASSPGTSYEQY